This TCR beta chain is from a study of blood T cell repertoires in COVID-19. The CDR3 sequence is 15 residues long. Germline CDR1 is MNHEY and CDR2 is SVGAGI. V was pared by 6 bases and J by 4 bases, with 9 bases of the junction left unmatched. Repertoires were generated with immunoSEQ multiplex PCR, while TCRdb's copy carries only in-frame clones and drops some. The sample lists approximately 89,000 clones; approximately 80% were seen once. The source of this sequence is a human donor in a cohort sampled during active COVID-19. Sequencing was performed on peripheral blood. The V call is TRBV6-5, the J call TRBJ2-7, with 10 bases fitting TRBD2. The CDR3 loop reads CASRKNSGRRYEQYF. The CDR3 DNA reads TGTGCCAGCAGAAAAAATAGCGGGAGGAGGTACGAGCAGTACTTC.